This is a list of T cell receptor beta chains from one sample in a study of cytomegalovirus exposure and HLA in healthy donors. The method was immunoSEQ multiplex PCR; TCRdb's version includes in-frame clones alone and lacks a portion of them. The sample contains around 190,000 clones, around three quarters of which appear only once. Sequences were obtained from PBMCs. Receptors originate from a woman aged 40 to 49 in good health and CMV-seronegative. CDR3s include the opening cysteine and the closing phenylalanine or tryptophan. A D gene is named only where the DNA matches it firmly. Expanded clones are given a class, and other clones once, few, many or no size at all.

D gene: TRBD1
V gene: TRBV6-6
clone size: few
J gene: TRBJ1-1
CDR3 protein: CASLLTRGRGDTEAFF
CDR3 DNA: TGTGCCAGCCTCCTTACAAGGGGGCGGGGAGACACTGAAGCTTTCTTT

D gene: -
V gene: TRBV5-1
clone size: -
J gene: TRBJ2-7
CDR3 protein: CASSSGLYYEQYF
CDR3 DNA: TGCGCCAGCAGCTCGGGACTGTACTACGAGCAGTACTTC

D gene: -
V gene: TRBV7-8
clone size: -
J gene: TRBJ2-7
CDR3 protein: CASSFLQGYEQYF
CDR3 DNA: TGTGCCAGCAGCTTTTTACAGGGCTACGAGCAGTACTTC

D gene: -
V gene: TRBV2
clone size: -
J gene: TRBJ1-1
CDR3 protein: CASSEQGCEAFF
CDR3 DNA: TGTGCCAGCAGTGAACAGGGGTGCGAAGCTTTCTTT

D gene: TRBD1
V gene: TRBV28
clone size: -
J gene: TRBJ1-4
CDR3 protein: CASSSTGETGKLFF
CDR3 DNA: TGTGCCAGCAGCTCGACAGGGGAAACAGGAAAACTGTTTTTT

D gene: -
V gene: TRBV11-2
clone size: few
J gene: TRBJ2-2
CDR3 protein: CASSPRGAYLGGTGELFF
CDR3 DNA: TGTGCCAGCAGCCCCAGGGGAGCCTACTTAGGGGGCACCGGGGAGCTGTTTTTT

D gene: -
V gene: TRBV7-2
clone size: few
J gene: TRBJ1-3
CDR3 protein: CASSRGISGNTIYF
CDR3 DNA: TGTGCCAGCAGTCGGGGGATATCTGGAAACACCATATATTTT

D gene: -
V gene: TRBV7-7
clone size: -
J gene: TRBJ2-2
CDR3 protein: CASSLVGGGELFF
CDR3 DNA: TGTGCTAGCAGCCTAGTAGGAGGCGGGGAGCTGTTTTTT

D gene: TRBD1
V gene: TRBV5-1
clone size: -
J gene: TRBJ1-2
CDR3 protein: CASSQTGGAGYGYTF
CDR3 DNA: TGCGCCAGCAGCCAGACAGGGGGCGCAGGGTATGGCTACACCTTC

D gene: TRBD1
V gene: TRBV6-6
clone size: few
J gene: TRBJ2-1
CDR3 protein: CASSSRGYNEQFF
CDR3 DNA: TGTGCCAGCAGTAGCAGGGGGTACAATGAGCAGTTCTTC

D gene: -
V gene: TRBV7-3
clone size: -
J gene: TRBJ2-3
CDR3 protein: CASSSSDTQYF
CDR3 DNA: TGTGCCAGCAGCTCCTCAGATACGCAGTATTTT

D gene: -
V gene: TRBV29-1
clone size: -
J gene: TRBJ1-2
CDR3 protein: CSVERSGQPAWGYTF
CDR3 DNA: TGCAGCGTTGAACGGTCTGGGCAGCCCGCCTGGGGCTACACCTTC

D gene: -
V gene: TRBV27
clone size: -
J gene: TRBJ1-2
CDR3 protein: CASSLGGEGYTF
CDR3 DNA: TGTGCCAGCAGTTTAGGGGGGGAAGGCTACACCTTC

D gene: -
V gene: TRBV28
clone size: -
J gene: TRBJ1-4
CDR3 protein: CASSFPGGAGSTNEKLFF
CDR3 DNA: TGTGCCAGCAGTTTTCCGGGGGGGGCAGGTTCGACTAATGAAAAACTGTTTTTT

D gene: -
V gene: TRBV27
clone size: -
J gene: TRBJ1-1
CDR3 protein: CASTSTPKNTEAFF
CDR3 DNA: TGTGCCAGCACCTCGACTCCCAAGAACACTGAAGCTTTCTTT

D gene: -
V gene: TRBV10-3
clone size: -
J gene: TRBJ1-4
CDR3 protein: CAISGTATNEKLFF
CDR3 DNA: TGTGCCATCAGTGGGACAGCAACTAATGAAAAACTGTTTTTT

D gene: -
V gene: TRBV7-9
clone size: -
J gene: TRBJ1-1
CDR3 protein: CASSLEGVLTEAFF
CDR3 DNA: TGTGCCAGCAGCTTAGAGGGGGTCCTAACTGAAGCTTTCTTT

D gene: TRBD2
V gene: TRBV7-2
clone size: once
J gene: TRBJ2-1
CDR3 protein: CASSLVGGSEQFF
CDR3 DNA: TGTGCCAGCAGCTTAGTGGGGGGGTCTGAGCAGTTCTTC

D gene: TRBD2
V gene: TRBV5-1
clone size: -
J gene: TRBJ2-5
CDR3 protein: CASSDSGSYQETQYF
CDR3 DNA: TGCGCCAGCAGCGATAGCGGGAGCTACCAAGAGACCCAGTACTTC

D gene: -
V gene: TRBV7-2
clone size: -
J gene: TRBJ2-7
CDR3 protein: CASSLARVSSYEQYF
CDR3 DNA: TGTGCCAGCAGCTTAGCGAGGGTGAGCTCCTACGAGCAGTACTTC

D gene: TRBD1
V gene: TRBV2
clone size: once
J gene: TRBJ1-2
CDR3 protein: CARGDSQSYGYTF
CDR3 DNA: TGTGCCAGGGGGGACAGCCAGTCCTATGGCTACACCTTC

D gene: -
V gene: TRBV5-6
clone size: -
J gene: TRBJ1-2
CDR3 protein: CASSGEGDNYGYTF
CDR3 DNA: TGTGCCAGCAGCGGGGAGGGGGATAACTATGGCTACACCTTC

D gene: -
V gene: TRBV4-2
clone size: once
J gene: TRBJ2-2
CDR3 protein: CASSPQTISFGELFF
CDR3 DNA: TGTGCCAGCAGCCCGCAAACCATTAGCTTCGGGGAGCTGTTTTTT

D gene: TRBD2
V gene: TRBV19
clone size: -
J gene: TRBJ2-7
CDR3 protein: CASSSGAGGMDEQYF
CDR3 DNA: TGTGCCAGTAGCTCGGGAGCGGGGGGTATGGACGAGCAGTACTTC

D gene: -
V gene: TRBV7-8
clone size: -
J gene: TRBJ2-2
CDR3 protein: CASSPGLGELFF
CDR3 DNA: TGTGCCAGCAGCCCAGGGCTCGGGGAGCTGTTTTTT

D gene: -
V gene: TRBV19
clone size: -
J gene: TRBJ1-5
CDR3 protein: CASSIQAGFQPQHF
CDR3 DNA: TGTGCCAGTAGTATACAGGCAGGGTTTCAGCCCCAGCATTTT

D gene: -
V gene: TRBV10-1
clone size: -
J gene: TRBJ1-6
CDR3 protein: CASSVSGYHNSPLHF
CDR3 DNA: TGCGCCAGCAGTGTTTCGGGGTACCATAATTCACCCCTCCACTTT

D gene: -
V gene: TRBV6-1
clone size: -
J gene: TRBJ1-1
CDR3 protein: CASSEREGITEAFF
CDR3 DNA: TGTGCCAGCAGTGAACGGGAGGGTATAACTGAAGCTTTCTTT

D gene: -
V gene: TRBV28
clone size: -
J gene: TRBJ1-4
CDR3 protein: CASSYSRGSGEKLFF
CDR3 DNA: TGTGCCAGCAGTTACTCGCGGGGTTCGGGTGAAAAACTGTTTTTT

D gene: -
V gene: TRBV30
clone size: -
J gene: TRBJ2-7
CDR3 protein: CAWSVKRVPYEQYF
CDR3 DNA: TGTGCCTGGAGTGTAAAACGGGTACCCTACGAGCAGTACTTC

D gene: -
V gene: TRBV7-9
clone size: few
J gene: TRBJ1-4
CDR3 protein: CASSPGSTTAWNEKLFF
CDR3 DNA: TGTGCCAGCAGCCCCGGAAGCACGACAGCATGGAATGAAAAACTGTTTTTT

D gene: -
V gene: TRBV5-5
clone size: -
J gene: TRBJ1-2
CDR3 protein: CASSTGMHGYTF
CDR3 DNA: TGTGCCAGCAGCACAGGGATGCATGGCTACACCTTC

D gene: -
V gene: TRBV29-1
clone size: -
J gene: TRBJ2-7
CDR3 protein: CSVERDGYEQYF
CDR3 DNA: TGCAGCGTTGAGCGGGACGGCTACGAGCAGTACTTC

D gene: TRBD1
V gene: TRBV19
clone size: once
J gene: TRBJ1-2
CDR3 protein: CASKTGVWSGGYTF
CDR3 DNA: TGTGCCAGTAAGACAGGGGTGTGGAGTGGCGGCTACACCTTC

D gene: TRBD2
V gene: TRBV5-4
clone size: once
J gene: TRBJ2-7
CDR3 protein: CASELAGVPYEQYF
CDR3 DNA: TGTGCCAGCGAACTAGCGGGAGTTCCCTACGAGCAGTACTTC

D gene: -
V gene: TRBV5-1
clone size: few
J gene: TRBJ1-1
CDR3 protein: CASSLAGGSEAFF
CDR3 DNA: TGCGCCAGCAGCTTGGCCGGGGGTTCCGAAGCTTTCTTT

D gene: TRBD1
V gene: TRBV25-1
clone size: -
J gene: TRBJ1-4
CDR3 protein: CASAVDRGPPNEKLFF
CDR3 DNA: TGTGCCAGCGCCGTGGACAGGGGGCCGCCTAATGAAAAACTGTTTTTT

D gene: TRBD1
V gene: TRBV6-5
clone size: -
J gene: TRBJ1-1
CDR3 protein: CASSWGQGGEMKAFF
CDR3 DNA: TGTGCCAGCAGTTGGGGACAGGGTGGGGAGATGAAAGCTTTCTTT

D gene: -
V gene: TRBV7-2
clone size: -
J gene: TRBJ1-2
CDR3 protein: CASSSGAMGGYTF
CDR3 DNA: TGTGCCAGCAGCTCAGGGGCCATGGGGGGCTACACCTTC

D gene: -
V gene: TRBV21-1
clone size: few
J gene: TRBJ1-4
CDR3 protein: CASSKVLGGTGNEKLFF
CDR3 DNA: TGTGCCAGCAGCAAAGTATTAGGGGGGACAGGTAATGAAAAACTGTTTTTT

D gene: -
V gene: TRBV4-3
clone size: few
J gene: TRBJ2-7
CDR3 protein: CASSQDLVSYEQYF
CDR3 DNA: TGCGCCAGCAGCCAAGATCTTGTATCCTACGAGCAGTACTTC

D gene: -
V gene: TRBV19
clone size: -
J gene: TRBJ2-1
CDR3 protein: CASSFDRYNEQFF
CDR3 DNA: TGTGCCAGTAGTTTCGACAGGTACAATGAGCAGTTCTTC

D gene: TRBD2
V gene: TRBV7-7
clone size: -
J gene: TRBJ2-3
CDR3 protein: CASSLADRETDTQYF
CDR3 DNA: TGTGCTAGCAGCCTAGCGGACCGGGAAACAGATACGCAGTATTTT

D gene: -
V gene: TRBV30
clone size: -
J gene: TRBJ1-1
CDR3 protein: CAWSHRRLEAFF
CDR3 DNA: TGTGCCTGGAGCCACCGGAGGCTCGAAGCTTTCTTT

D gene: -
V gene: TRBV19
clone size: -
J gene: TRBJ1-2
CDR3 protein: CASSPPRDSGYTF
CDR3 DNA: TGTGCCAGTAGCCCCCCCAGGGACTCTGGCTACACCTTC

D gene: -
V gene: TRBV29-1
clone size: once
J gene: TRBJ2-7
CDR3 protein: CSVAGDYEQYF
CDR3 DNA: TGCAGCGTTGCGGGGGACTACGAGCAGTACTTC

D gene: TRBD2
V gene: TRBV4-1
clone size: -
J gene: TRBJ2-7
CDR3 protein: CASSQSGAGSYEQYF
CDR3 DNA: TGCGCCAGCAGCCAAAGCGGGGCGGGCTCCTACGAGCAGTACTTC

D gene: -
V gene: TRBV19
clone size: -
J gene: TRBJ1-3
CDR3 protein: CASSIRGSGNTIYF
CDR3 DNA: TGTGCCAGTAGTATACGAGGCTCTGGAAACACCATATATTTT